The clone carrying this T cell receptor beta chain was observed many times. The antigen is not known. This sample was included in a study of Graves' ophthalmopathy and Graves' hyperthyroidism. General observations from the study: Blood also harbored most expanded thyroid clonotypes above 0.001 frequency.

Lactation, pregnancy, uncontrolled infections and other autoimmune diseases were all grounds for excluding patients. As diagnostic evidence, clinical symptoms, serum thyroxine, TRAb, thyroid ultrasound and orbital computed tomography were relied upon. This CDR3 region has 15 residues. Germline CDR1 reads SEHNR; CDR2 reads FQNEAQ (reference sequence). Trimming cost V 1 base and J 5 bases; bases outside gene matches: 5. RNA transcripts were the source from which TCR beta CDR3 regions were amplified. The workflow started with a first-round RT-PCR run with HTBI primers and then moved on to a second-round multiplex PCR. MiXCR, run by TCRdb on the multiplex PCR reads, gives a single entry per CDR3 protein. The profile shows around 590,000 distinct CDR3 sequences, roughly 39% of them singletons.

The TCR sequence derives from an adult man with Graves' hyperthyroidism. Material: peripheral blood or thyroid tissue (not recorded which). The chain combines TRBV7-9 with TRBJ1-1; 9 nucleotides agree with TRBD1. The CDR3 nucleotides are TGTGCCAGCAGCTTAGAGGGACAGGGAAGAACTGAAGCTTTCTTT. Protein product: CASSLEGQGRTEAFF.